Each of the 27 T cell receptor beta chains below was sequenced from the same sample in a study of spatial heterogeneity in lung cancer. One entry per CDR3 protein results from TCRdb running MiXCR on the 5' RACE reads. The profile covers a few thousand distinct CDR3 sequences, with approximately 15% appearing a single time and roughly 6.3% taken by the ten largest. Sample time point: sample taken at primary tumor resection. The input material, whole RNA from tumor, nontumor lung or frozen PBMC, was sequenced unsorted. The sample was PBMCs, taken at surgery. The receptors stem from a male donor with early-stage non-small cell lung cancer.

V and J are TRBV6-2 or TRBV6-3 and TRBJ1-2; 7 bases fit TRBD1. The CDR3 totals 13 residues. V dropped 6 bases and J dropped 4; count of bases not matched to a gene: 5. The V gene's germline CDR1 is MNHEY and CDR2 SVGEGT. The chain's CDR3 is CASSPGQTYGYTF. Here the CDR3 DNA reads TGTGCCAGCAGCCCGGGACAGACCTATGGCTACACCTTC.

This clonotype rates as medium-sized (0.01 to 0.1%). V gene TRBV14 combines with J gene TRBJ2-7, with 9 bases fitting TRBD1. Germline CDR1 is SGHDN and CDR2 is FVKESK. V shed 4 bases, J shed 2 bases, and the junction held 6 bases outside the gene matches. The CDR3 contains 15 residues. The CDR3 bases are TGTGCCAGCAGCCTTCGGGACAGGGCTCCCTACGAGCAGTACTTC. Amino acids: CASSLRDRAPYEQYF.

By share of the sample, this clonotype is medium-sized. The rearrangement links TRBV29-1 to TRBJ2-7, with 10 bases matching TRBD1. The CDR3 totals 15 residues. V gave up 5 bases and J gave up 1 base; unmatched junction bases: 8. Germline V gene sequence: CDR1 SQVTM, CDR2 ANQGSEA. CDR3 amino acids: CSVLRGDRGSYEQYF. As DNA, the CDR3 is TGCAGCGTTTTACGCGGGGACAGGGGATCCTACGAGCAGTACTTC.

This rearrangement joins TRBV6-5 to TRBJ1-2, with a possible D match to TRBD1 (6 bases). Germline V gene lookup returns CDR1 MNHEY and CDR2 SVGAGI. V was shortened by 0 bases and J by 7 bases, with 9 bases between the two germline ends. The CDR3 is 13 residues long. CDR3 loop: CASSYSQGSGYTF. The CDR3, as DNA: TGTGCCAGCAGTTACTCACAGGGAAGTGGCTACACCTTC.

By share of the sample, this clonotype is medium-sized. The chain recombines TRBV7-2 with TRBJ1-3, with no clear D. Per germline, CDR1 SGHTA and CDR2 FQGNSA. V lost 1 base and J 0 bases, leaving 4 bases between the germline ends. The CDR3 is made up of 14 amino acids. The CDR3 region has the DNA TGTGCCAGCAGCTTAGGAGGCTCTGGAAACACCATATATTTT. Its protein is CASSLGGSGNTIYF.

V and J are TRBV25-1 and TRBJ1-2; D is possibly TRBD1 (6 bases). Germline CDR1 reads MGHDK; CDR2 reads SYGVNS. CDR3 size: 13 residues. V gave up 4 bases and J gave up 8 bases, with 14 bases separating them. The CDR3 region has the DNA TGTGCCAGCAGTGGTACAGGGACTTGGGGCTACACCTTC. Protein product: CASSGTGTWGYTF.

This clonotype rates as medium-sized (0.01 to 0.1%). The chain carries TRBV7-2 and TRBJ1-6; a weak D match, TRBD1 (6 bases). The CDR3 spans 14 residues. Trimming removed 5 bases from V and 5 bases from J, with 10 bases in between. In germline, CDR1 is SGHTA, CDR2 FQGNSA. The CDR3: CASSGQLHNSPLHF. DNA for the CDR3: TGTGCCAGCAGCGGACAGCTTCATAATTCACCCCTCCACTTT. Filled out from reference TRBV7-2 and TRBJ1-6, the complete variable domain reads GAGVSQSPSNKVTEKGKDVELRCDPISGHTALYWYRQSLGQGLEFLIYFQGNSAPDKSGLPSDRFSAERTGGSVSTLTIQRTQQEDSAVYLCASSGQLHNSPLHFGNGTRLTVT.

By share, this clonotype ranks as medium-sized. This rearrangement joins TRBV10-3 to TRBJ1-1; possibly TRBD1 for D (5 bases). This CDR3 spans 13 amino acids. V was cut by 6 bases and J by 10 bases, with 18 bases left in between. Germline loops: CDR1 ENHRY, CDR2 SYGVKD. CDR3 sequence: CAISDLRGDVAFF. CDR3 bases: TGTGCCATCAGCGACCTAAGGGGAGATGTAGCTTTCTTT.

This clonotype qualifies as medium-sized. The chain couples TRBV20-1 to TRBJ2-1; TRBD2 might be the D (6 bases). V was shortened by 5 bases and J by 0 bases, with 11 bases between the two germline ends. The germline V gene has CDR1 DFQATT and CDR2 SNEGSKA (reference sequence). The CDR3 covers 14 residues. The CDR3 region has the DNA TGCAGTGCTCCGGGGGAACGCTCCTACAATGAGCAGTTCTTC. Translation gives CSAPGERSYNEQFF.

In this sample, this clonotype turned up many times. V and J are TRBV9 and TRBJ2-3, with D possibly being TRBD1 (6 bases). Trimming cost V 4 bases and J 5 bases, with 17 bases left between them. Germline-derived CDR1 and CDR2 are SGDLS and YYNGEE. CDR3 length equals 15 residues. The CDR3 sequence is CASSIQGEGIDTQYF. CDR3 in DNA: TGTGCCAGCAGCATACAGGGTGAGGGGATAGATACGCAGTATTTT.

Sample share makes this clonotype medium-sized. This CDR3 is CASSLLGDEQFF. CDR3 DNA: TGTGCCAGCAGTTTATTGGGAGATGAGCAGTTCTTC. The chain couples TRBV27 to TRBJ2-1; D perhaps matches TRBD2 (5 bases). The CDR3 consists of 12 residues. V gave up 1 base and J gave up 8 bases, with 6 bases separating them. The V gene's germline CDR1 is MNHEY and CDR2 SMNVEV (reference sequence).

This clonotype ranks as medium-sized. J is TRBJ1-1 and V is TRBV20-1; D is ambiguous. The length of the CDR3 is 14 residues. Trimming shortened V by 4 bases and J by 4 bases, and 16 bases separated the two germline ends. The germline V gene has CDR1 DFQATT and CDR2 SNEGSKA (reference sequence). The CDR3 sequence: CSAKKDRGGTEAFF. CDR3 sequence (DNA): TGCAGTGCTAAAAAGGACCGGGGAGGCACTGAAGCTTTCTTT.

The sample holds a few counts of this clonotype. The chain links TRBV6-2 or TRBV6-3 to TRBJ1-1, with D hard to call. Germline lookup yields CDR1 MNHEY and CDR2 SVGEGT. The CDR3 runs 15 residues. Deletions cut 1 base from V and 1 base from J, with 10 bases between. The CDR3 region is CASSYFGVANTEAFF. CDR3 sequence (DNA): TGTGCCAGCAGTTACTTCGGTGTGGCGAACACTGAAGCTTTCTTT.

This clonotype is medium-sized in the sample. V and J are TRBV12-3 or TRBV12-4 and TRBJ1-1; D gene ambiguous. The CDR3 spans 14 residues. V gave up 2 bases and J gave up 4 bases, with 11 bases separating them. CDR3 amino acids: CASSLWGRGTEAFF. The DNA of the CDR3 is TGTGCCAGCAGTTTATGGGGTAGAGGCACTGAAGCTTTCTTT.

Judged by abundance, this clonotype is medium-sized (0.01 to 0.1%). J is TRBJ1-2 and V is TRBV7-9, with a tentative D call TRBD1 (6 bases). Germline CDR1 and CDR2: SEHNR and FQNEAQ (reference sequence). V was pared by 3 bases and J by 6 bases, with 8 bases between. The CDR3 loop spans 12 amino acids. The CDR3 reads CASSFTGNGYTF. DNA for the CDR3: TGTGCCAGCAGCTTTACAGGGAATGGCTACACCTTC.

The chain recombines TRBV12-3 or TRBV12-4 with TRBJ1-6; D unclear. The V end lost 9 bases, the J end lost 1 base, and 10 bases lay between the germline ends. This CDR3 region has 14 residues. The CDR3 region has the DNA TGTGCCAGTCTGTTGGGATCCTATAATTCACCCCTCCACTTT. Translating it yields CASLLGSYNSPLHF.

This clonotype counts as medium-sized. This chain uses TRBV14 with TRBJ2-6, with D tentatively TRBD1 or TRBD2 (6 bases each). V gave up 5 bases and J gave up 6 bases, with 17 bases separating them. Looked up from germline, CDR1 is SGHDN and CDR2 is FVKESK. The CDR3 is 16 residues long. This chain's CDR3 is CASSSRGGLEANVLTF. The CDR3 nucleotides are TGTGCCAGCAGCTCAAGAGGGGGGTTGGAGGCCAACGTCCTGACTTTC. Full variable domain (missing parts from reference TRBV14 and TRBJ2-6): EAGVTQFPSHSVIEKGQTVTLRCDPISGHDNLYWYRRVMGKEIKFLLHFVKESKQDESGMPNNRFLAERTGGTYSTLKVQPAELEDSGVYFCASSSRGGLEANVLTFGAGSRLTVL.

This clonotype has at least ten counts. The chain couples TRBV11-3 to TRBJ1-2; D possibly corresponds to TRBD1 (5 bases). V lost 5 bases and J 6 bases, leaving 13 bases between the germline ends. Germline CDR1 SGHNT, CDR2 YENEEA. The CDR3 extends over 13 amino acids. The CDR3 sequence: CASSPQTGDGYTF. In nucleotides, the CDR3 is TGTGCCAGCAGCCCACAAACAGGCGATGGCTACACCTTC. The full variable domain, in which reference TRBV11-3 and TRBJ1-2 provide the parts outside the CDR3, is EAGVVQSPRYKIIEKKQPVAFWCNPISGHNTLYWYLQNLGQGPELLIRYENEEAVDDSQLPKDRFSAERLKGVDSTLKIQPAELGDSAVYLCASSPQTGDGYTFGSGTRLTVV.

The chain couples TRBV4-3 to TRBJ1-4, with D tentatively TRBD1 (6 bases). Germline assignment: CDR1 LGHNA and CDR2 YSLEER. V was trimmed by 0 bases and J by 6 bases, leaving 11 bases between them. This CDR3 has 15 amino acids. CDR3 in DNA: TGCGCCAGCAGCCAAGAGGCGGAGGGGGATGAAAAACTGTTTTTT. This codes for CASSQEAEGDEKLFF.

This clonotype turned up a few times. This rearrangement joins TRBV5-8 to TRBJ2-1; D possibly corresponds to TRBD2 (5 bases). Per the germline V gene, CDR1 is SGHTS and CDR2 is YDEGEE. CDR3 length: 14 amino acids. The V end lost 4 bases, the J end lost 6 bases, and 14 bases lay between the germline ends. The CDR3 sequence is CASSRTTRLNEQFF. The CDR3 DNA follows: TGTGCCAGCAGCCGTACTACTAGACTCAATGAGCAGTTCTTC.

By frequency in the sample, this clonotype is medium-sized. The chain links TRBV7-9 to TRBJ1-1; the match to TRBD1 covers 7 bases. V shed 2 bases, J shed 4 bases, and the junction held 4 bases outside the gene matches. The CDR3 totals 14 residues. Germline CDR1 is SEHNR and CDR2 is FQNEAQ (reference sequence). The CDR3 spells CASSLTGVITEAFF. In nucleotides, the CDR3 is TGTGCCAGCAGCTTAACAGGGGTGATCACTGAAGCTTTCTTT.

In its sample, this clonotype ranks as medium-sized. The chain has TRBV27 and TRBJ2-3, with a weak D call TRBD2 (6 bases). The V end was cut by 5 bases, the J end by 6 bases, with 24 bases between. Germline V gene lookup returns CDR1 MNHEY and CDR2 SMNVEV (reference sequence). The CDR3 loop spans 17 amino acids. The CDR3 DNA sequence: TGTGCCAGCAGTGTCCGGGACTCCGGAAAGGGATGGGATACGCAGTATTTT. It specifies CASSVRDSGKGWDTQYF.

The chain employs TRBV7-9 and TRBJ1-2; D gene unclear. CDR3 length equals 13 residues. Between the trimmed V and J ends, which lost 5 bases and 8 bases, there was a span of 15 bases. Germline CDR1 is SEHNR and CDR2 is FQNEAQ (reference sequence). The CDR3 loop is CASSPRSVWGYTF. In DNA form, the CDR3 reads TGTGCCAGCAGCCCCCGCTCGGTTTGGGGCTACACCTTC.

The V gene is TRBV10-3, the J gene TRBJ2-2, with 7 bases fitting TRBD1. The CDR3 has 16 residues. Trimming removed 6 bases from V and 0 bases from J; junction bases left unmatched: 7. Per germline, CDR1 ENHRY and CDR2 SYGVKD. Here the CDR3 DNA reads TGTGCCATCAGGGATGAACAGGGGACGAACACCGGGGAGCTGTTTTTT. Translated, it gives CAIRDEQGTNTGELFF.

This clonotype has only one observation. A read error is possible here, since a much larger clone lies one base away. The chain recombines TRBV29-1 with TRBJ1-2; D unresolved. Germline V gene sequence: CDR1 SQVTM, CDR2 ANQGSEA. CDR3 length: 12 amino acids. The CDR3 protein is CSIEMGNYGYTF. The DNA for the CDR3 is TGCAGCATTGAAATGGGAAACTATGGCTACACCTTC.

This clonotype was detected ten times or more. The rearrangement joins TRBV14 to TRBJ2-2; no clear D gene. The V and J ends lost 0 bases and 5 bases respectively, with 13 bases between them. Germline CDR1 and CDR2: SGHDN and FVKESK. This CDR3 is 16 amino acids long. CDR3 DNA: TGTGCCAGCAGCCAAGACAGAGCTCTGAGGACCGGGGAGCTGTTTTTT. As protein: CASSQDRALRTGELFF. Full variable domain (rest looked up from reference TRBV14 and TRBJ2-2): EAGVTQFPSHSVIEKGQTVTLRCDPISGHDNLYWYRRVMGKEIKFLLHFVKESKQDESGMPNNRFLAERTGGTYSTLKVQPAELEDSGVYFCASSQDRALRTGELFFGEGSRLTVL.

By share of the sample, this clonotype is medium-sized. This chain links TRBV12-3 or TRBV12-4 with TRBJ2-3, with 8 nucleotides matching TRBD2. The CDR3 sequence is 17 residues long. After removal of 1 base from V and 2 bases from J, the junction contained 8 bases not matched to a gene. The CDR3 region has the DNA TGTGCCAGCAGTTTAGACCCGGGACTAGGTGCCACAGATACGCAGTATTTT. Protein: CASSLDPGLGATDTQYF.